This TCR beta chain appears in the sequencing data of a study of blood T cell repertoires in COVID-19 (dated by TCRdb to the early 2020s). At the level of the whole study: Samples from collaborators originated in the United States, Italy and Spain and spanned both the acute and convalescent phases of COVID-19. Samples came from the ongoing ImmuneRACE study (first 160 participants) plus 1,254 subjects from 6 global collaborators. Subjects who had been exposed to COVID-19, were actively infected with it, or had recovered from it provided the deeply sampled blood TCRbeta repertoires that made up the dataset. The material from the prospective study consisted of cDNA or gDNA derived from T cells, B-cell-depleted T cells, or PBMCs. The sample metadata nearly always contained a de-identified subject ID, COVID-19 status, age in years and sex. The repertoires were released in a freely available public database meant as a resource for research on the immune response to SARS-CoV-2. HLA class I and class II types, where available, came from metadata supplied by the sample provider rather than from assay-based typing.

Each collaborating institution followed its own protocols to collect whole blood in K2EDTA tubes. For TCRbeta analysis, collaborators shipped samples in one of three forms: frozen whole blood, isolated PBMCs, or DNA extracted from either of those sample types. The CDR3 goes from the cysteine to the phenylalanine over 16 residues. The read is trimmed to its CDR3 DNA, 48 bases read in frame from base 1. V has 4 bases trimmed and J has 6 bases trimmed; junction bases matching no gene number 13. Based on the germline V gene, the CDR1 and CDR2 sequences are MGHRA and YSYEKL. What the research found in general, with its limitations: The amount of clinical and demographic metadata varied by source and participant and was provided uncurated.

A remark on this clone: No cognate antigen has been identified for it. Base qualities are not provided; no much larger clone lies one nucleotide away.

The immunoSEQ Assay, a bias-controlled multiplex PCR, was used to amplify TCRbeta CDR3 regions from genomic DNA. On the study's bioinformatics: The number of nucleated cells in each sample was estimated by amplification of reference gene primers within the assay. To quantify the absolute abundance of each unique TCRbeta CDR3 rearrangement, sequence reads were collapsed and filtered. For each sample, productive Simpson clonality was calculated as the square root of Simpson's diversity index across productive rearrangements. Not all clones reach the TCRdb copy of this immuneACCESS table, which keeps in-frame sequences only. Checked studies attribute under half of the gap to unresolved V genes and leave the rest unexplained. That table furnishes V, J and clone size, whereas the DNA furnished D and trimming. This sample is represented by 65,000 to 85,000 clones; less than 85% of them were singletons. The ten largest clones take up approximately 5% of the sample.

The V and J segments used are TRBV4-1 and TRBJ2-3; 7 bases in between match TRBD2. Sequences were obtained from peripheral blood. The receptor was derived from a woman of 80 years or more with active or convalescent COVID-19. The base sequence is TGCGCCAGCAGCCTCAACCCACGGGGGGATCCTGATACGCAGTATTTT. The resulting protein is CASSLNPRGDPDTQYF.